This TCR beta chain was documented in a study of OX40 agonist ivuxolimab in advanced cancers. Whole-study findings and limits: Doses of 0.1 to 3.0 mg/kg were accompanied by clonal expansion of CD4+ and CD8+ blood T cells by week 6.

Germline lookup yields CDR1 SGHTA and CDR2 FQGTGA. With 2 bases removed from V and 8 bases from J, the gap between germline ends came to 10 bases. CDR3 length: 13 residues. This clone was found a few times. Its target is not known. Autoimmune disease history or systemic immunosuppression barred patients. Sequenced by immunoSEQ multiplex PCR; TCRdb stores in-frame clones only, minus some. This table holds 70,000 to 85,000 clones, under 95% found once. This clonotype was sampled from an adult with an advanced solid tumor such as melanoma, head and neck, liver or kidney cancer. The sample was CD4+ or CD8+ T cells sorted from blood, taken in a trial of the OX40 agonist ivuxolimab. The V gene is TRBV7-3, the J gene TRBJ2-1, with D perhaps matching TRBD2 (6 bases). In DNA form, the CDR3 reads TGTGCCAGCAGCTTATCACTAGCAGATGAGCAGTTCTTC. Translated, it gives CASSLSLADEQFF.